This T cell receptor (beta chain) appears in the sequencing data of a study of blood T cell repertoires in COVID-19. The protocol was immunoSEQ multiplex PCR, while the TCRdb copy is restricted to in-frame clones and leaves out a portion. The table includes 300,000 to 500,000 clones, around 87% detected once. Only a few counts were recorded for this clone. Looked up from germline, CDR1 is SEHNR and CDR2 is FQNEAQ (reference sequence). The V segment lost 5 bases and the J segment 3 bases; nucleotides outside the gene matches: 12. This CDR3 is 17 amino acids long. The sample consisted of PBMCs or T cells enriched from blood (not recorded which). This clonotype originated in a woman aged 25 to 39 with acute COVID-19. J is TRBJ2-3 and V is TRBV7-9, with 9 bases aligning to TRBD1. CDR3 loop: CASSILPGTGNTDTQYF. CDR3 nucleotide sequence: TGTGCCAGCAGCATTCTCCCCGGGACAGGGAATACAGATACGCAGTATTTT. Based on the CDR3 plus reference TRBV7-9 and TRBJ2-3, the full variable domain is DTGVSQNPRHKITKRGQNVTFRCDPISEHNRLYWYRQTLGQGPEFLTYFQNEAQLEKSRLLSDRFSAERPKGSFSTLEIQRTEQGDSAMYLCASSILPGTGNTDTQYFGPGTRLTVL.